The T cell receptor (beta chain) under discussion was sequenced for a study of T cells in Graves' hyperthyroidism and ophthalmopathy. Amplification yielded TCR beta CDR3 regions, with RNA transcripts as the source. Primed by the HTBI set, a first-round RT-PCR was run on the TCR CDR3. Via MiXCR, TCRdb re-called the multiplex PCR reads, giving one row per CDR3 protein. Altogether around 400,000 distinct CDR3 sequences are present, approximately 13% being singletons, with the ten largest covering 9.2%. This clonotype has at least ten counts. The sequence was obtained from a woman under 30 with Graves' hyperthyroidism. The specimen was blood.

Here the CDR3 DNA reads TGTGCCGCCGGATGGCCGGGAGATACAGATACGCAGTATTTT. It codes for CAAGWPGDTDTQYF. The rearrangement links TRBV19 to TRBJ2-3, with D possibly TRBD2 on 6 matching bases. The CDR3 loop spans 14 amino acids. CDR1 and CDR2 from the germline V gene are LNHDA and SQIVND (reference sequence). V dropped 11 bases and J dropped 3 bases, with 18 bases sitting between them.